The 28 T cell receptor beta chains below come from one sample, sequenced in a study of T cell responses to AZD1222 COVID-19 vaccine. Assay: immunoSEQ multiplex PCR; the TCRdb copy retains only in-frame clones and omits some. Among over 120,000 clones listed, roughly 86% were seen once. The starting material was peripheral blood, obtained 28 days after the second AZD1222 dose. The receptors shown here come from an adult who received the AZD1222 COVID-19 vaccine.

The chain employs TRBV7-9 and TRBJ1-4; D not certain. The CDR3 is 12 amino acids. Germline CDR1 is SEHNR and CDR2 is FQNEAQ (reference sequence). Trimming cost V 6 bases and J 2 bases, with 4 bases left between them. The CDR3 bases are TGTGCCAGCAGTTCGACTAATGAAAAACTGTTTTTT. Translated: CASSSTNEKLFF.

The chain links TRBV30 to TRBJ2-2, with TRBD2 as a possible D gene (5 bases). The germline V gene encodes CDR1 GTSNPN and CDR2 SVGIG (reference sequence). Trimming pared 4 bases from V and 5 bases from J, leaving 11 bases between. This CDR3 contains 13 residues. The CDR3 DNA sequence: TGTGCCTGGAATGAGGGCCTTACCGGGGAGCTGTTTTTT. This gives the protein CAWNEGLTGELFF.

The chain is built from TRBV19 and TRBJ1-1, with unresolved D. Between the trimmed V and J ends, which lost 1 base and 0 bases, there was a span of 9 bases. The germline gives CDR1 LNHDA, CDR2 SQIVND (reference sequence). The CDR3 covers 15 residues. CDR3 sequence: CASSIGKGLNTEAFF. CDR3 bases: TGTGCCAGTAGTATAGGGAAAGGGTTGAACACTGAAGCTTTCTTT.

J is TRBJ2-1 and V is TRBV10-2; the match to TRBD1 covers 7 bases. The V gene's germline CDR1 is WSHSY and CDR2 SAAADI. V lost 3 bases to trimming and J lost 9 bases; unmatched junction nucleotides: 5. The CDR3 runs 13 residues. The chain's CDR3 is CASSEIQGLEQFF. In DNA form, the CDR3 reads TGCGCCAGCAGTGAAATACAGGGGCTTGAGCAGTTCTTC.

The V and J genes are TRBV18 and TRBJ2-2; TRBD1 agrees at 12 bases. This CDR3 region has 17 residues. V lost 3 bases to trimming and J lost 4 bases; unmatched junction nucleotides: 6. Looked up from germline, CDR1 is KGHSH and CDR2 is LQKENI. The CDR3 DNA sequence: TGTGCCAGCTCACCGGGACAGGGGGCGCCGGGCACCGGGGAGCTGTTTTTT. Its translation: CASSPGQGAPGTGELFF.

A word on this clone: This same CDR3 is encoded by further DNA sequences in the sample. This CDR3 reads CASSQDQGGGTDTQYF. CDR3 coding DNA: TGTGCCAGCAGCCAAGACCAGGGGGGGGGCACAGATACGCAGTATTTT. The V and J genes are TRBV4-2 and TRBJ2-3; TRBD1 or TRBD2 may be the D gene (7 bases each). The CDR3 loop spans 16 amino acids. From germline, CDR1 is LGHNA and CDR2 YNFKEQ. V was pared by 0 bases and J by 1 base, with 11 bases between.

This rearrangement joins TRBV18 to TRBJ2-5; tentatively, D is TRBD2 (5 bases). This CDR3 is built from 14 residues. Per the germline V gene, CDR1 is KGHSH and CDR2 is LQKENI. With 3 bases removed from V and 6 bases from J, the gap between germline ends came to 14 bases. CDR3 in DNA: TGTGCCAGCTCACCGGGAGATGAGTTTAAGACCCAGTACTTC. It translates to CASSPGDEFKTQYF.

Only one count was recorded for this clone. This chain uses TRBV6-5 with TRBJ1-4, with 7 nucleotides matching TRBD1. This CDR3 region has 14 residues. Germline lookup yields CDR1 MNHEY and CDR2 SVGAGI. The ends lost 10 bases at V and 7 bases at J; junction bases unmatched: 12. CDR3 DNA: TGTGCCATTACAAGGGGGCCGGGGGGTGAAAAACTGTTTTTT. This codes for CAITRGPGGEKLFF.

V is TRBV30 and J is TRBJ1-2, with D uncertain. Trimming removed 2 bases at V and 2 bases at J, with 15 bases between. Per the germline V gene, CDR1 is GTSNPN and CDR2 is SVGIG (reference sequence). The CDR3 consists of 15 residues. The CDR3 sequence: CAWSIPVIKNYGYTF. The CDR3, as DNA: TGTGCCTGGAGTATACCCGTCATCAAGAACTATGGCTACACCTTC.

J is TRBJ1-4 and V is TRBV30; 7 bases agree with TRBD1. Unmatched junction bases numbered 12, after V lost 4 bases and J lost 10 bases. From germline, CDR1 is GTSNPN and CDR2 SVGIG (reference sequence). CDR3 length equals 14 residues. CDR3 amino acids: CAWNLAGGGGKLFF. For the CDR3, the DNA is TGTGCCTGGAATTTGGCAGGGGGTGGGGGAAAACTGTTTTTT.

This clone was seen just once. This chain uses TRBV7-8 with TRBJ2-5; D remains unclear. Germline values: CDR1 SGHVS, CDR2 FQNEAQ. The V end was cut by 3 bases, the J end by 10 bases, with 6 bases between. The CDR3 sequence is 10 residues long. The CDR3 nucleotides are TGTGCCAGCAGCTTGAGCGTCCAGTACTTC. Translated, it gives CASSLSVQYF.

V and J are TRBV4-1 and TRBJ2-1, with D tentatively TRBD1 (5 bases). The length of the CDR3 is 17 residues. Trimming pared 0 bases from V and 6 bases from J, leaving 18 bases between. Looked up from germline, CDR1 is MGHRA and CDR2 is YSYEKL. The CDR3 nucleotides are TGCGCCAGCAGCCAAGACCGGGTCAGCAGGGATCGCAATGAGCAGTTCTTC. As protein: CASSQDRVSRDRNEQFF.

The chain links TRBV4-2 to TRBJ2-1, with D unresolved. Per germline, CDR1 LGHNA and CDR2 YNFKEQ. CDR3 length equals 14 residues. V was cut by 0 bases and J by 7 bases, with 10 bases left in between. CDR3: CASSQDWQVNEQFF. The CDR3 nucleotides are TGTGCCAGCAGCCAAGATTGGCAGGTAAATGAGCAGTTCTTC.

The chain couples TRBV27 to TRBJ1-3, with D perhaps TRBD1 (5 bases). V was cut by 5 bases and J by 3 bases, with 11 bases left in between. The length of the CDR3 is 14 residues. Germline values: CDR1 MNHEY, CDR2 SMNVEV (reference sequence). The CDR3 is CASSPGRFGNTIYF. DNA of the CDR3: TGTGCCAGCAGTCCGGGGCGATTTGGAAACACCATATATTTT.

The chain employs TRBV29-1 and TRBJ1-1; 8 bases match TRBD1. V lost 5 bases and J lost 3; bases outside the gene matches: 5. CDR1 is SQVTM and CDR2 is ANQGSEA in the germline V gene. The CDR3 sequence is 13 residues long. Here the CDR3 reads CSVYRDRYTEAFF. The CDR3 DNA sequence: TGCAGCGTTTACCGGGACAGGTACACTGAAGCTTTCTTT.

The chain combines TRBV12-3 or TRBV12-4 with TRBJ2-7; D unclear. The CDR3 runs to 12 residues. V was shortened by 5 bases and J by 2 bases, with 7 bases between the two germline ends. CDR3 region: CASSPGAYEQYF. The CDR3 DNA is TGTGCCAGCAGTCCCGGAGCCTACGAGCAGTACTTC.

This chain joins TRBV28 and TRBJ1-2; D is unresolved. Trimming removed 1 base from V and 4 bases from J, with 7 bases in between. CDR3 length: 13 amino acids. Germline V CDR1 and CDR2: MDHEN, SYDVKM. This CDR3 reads CASSLLSLYGYTF. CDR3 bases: TGTGCCAGCAGTTTATTATCGCTCTATGGCTACACCTTC.

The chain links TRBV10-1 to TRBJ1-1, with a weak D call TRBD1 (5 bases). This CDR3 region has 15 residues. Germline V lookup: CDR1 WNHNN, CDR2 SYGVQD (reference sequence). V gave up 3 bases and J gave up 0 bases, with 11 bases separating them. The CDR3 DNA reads TGCGCCAGCAGTGAAGAACAGGCCTTGAACACTGAAGCTTTCTTT. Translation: CASSEEQALNTEAFF.

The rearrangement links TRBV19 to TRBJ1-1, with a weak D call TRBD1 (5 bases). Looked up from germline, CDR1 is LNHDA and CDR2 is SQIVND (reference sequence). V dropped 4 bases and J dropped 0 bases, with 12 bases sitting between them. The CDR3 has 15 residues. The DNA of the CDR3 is TGTGCCAGTAGTACAGGAGAGGGGCTGAACACTGAAGCTTTCTTT. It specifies CASSTGEGLNTEAFF.

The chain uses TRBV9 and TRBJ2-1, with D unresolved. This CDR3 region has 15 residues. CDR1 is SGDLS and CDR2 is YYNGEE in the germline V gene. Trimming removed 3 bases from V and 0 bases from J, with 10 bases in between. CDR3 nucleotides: TGTGCCAGCAGCGCAAGTGAGCACTCCTACAATGAGCAGTTCTTC. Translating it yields CASSASEHSYNEQFF.

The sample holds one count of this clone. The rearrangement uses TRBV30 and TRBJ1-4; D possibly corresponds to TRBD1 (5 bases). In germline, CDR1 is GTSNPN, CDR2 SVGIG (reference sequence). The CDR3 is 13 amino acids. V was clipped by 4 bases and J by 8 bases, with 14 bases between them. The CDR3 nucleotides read TGTGCCTGGAATGGTCAGGGCGTGGAAAAACTGTTTTTT. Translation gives CAWNGQGVEKLFF.

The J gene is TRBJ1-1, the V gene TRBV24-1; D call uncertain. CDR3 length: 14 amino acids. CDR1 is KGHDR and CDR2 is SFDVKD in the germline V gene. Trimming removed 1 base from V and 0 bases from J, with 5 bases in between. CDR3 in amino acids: CATSDLGLNTEAFF. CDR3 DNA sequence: TGTGCCACCAGTGATTTAGGGTTGAACACTGAAGCTTTCTTT.

In DNA form, the CDR3 reads TGTGCCAGTAGTTATAGTGGGGAGACCCAGTACTTC. Translated, it gives CASSYSGETQYF. The V and J genes are TRBV19 and TRBJ2-5, with no clear D. Per the germline V gene, CDR1 is LNHDA and CDR2 is SQIVND (reference sequence). This CDR3 has 12 amino acids. V was trimmed by 5 bases and J by 5 bases, leaving 9 bases between them.

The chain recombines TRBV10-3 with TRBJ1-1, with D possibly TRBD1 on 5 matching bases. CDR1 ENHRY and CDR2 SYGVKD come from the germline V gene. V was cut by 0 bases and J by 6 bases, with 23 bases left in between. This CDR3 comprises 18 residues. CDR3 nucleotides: TGTGCCATCAGTGAGTCGATGCTCCCCGGGACGGGAAAGGCTGAAGCTTTCTTT. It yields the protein CAISESMLPGTGKAEAFF.

The CDR3 here is CASSPQTGINQPQHF. The CDR3 DNA follows: TGTGCCAGCAGTCCTCAGACAGGAATCAATCAGCCCCAGCATTTT. V is TRBV28 and J is TRBJ1-5; tentative D call: TRBD1 (6 bases). Trimming took off 5 bases at V and 3 bases at J, with 14 bases between the two ends. The CDR3 has 15 residues. From germline, CDR1 is MDHEN and CDR2 SYDVKM.

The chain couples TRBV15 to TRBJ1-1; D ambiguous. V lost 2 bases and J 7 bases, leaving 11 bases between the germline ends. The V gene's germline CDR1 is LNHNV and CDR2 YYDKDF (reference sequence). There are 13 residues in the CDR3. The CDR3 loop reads CATSRLPSGEAFF. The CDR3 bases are TGTGCCACCAGCAGACTGCCATCGGGTGAAGCTTTCTTT. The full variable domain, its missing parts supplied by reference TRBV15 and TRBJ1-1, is DAMVIQNPRYQVTQFGKPVTLSCSQTLNHNVMYWYQQKSSQAPKLLFHYYDKDFNNEADTPDNFQSRRPNTSFCFLDIRSPGLGDTAMYLCATSRLPSGEAFFGQGTRLTVV.

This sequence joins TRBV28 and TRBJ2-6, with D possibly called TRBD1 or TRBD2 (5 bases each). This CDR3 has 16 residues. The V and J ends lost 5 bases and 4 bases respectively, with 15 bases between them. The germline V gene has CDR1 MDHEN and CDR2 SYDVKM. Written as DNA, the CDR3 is TGTGCCAGCAGTCCTATCCGGGACGCCGGGGCCAACGTCCTGACTTTC. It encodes CASSPIRDAGANVLTF.

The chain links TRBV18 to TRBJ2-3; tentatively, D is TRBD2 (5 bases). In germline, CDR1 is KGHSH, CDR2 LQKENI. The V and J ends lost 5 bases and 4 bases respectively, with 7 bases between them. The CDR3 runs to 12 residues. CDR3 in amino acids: CASSVLADTQYF. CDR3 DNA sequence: TGTGCCAGCTCAGTACTAGCAGATACGCAGTATTTT.